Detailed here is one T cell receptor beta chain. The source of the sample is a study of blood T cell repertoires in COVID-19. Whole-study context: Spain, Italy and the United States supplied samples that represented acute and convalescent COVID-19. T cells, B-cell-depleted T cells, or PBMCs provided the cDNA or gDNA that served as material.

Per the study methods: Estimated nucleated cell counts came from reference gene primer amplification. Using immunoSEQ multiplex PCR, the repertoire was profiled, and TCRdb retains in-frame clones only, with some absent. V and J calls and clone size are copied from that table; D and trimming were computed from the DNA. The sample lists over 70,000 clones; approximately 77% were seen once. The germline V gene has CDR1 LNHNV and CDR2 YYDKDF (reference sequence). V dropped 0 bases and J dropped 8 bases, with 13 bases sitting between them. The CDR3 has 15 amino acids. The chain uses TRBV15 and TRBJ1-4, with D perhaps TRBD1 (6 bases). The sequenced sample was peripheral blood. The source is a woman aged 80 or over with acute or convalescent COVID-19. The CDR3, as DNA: TGTGCCACCAGCAGAGATATAGCAGGGGTCGAAAAACTGTTTTTT. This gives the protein CATSRDIAGVEKLFF.